This T cell receptor beta chain comes out of a study of blood T cells in healthy people across ages. Study-wide results and caveats: Percentage of naive T cells showed a strong correlation with TCR beta diversity.

Details on this clonotype: Its antigen is undetermined.

Drawing of peripheral blood yielded about 10 milliliters from each donor. Primed by a sample-barcoded 5' primer and a J-beta primer mix, a second PCR proceeded for 7 to 11 cycles. Each cDNA molecule carried a tag from a template-switch adaptor that contained 12 random nucleotides. TCRdb reprocessed the 5' RACE reads with MiXCR, giving one entry per CDR3 protein. The sample lists over 600,000 distinct CDR3 sequences, under 25% occurring once. Germline V gives CDR1 MNHEY, CDR2 SVGAGI. The CDR3 totals 16 residues. Sequenced: blood. V usage is TRBV6-5 and J usage is TRBJ2-5; 8 bases agree with TRBD2. The J call is doubtful: the DNA matches TRBJ2-1 better. This receptor was identified in a man in his 70s in good health. The CDR3 coding sequence is TGTGCCAGCAGTTACTCTTCTCAGACTAGCGTAAGTGAGCAGTTCTTC. Residues: CASSYSSQTSVSEQFF.